These 17 T cell receptor beta chains originate from one sample sequenced in a study of cytomegalovirus exposure and HLA in healthy donors. PCR primers comprised 60 Vbeta and 13 Jbeta primers. Assay: immunoSEQ multiplex PCR; the TCRdb copy retains only in-frame clones and omits some. The sample holds 100,000 to 150,000 clones, about 73% seen once. The material sequenced was PBMCs. All receptors derive from a woman in her fifties or sixties in good health and CMV-seropositive.

The chain has TRBV6-5 and TRBJ2-1, with 7 positions matching TRBD2. CDR1 is MNHEY, CDR2 SVGAGI, per germline. This CDR3 contains 15 residues. The junction had 11 bases not matched to a gene; V was cut back by 5 bases and J by 7 bases. The CDR3 region is CASSRQMGGQNEQFF. The CDR3 nucleotides read TGTGCCAGCAGTCGACAGATGGGAGGGCAGAATGAGCAGTTCTTC.

The J gene is TRBJ1-6, the V gene TRBV7-2; 8 bases fit TRBD1. Germline lookup yields CDR1 SGHTA and CDR2 FQGNSA. This CDR3 is built from 15 residues. The ends lost 4 bases at V and 10 bases at J; junction bases unmatched: 9. DNA for the CDR3: TGTGCCAGCAGCTCCCCCGACAGGGGTAGATCACCCCTCCACTTT. It specifies CASSSPDRGRSPLHF. Complete variable domain (other parts from reference TRBV7-2 and TRBJ1-6): GAGVSQSPSNKVTEKGKDVELRCDPISGHTALYWYRQSLGQGLEFLIYFQGNSAPDKSGLPSDRFSAERTGGSVSTLTIQRTQQEDSAVYLCASSSPDRGRSPLHFGNGTRLTVT.

J is TRBJ2-5 and V is TRBV6-5, with TRBD1 identical over 10 bases. The CDR3 has 15 residues. Trimming took 5 bases from V and 5 from J; bases not matched to a gene: 8. Germline V gene data show CDR1 as MNHEY and CDR2 as SVGAGI. CDR3 sequence: CASSTAGQGLETQYF. The CDR3 region has the DNA TGTGCCAGCAGTACCGCGGGACAGGGGCTTGAGACCCAGTACTTC.

This chain uses TRBV7-9 with TRBJ2-7; D may be TRBD2 (5 bases). Germline loops: CDR1 SEHNR, CDR2 FQNEAQ (reference sequence). V gave up 5 bases and J gave up 0 bases, with 5 bases separating them. The CDR3 has 12 amino acids. The CDR3 loop is CASSGSSYEQYF. In DNA, the CDR3 is TGTGCCAGCAGCGGGAGCTCCTACGAGCAGTACTTC. Using reference TRBV7-9 and TRBJ2-7 for the parts outside the CDR3, the full variable domain is DTGVSQNPRHKITKRGQNVTFRCDPISEHNRLYWYRQTLGQGPEFLTYFQNEAQLEKSRLLSDRFSAERPKGSFSTLEIQRTEQGDSAMYLCASSGSSYEQYFGPGTRLTVT.

This chain connects TRBV2 to TRBJ2-3; 8 bases are a match to TRBD1. Germline CDR1 SNHLY, CDR2 FYNNEI. CDR3 size: 19 residues. V lost 5 bases, J lost 4 bases, and 20 bases stayed unmatched. The CDR3 reads CASSPPGQVIKSGADTQYF. In DNA, the CDR3 is TGTGCCAGCAGTCCACCGGGACAGGTAATAAAAAGTGGAGCAGATACGCAGTATTTT.

The chain has TRBV30 and TRBJ2-2; D uncertain. CDR1 is GTSNPN, CDR2 SVGIG, per germline (reference sequence). CDR3 length: 14 residues. V lost 3 bases and J 3 bases, leaving 11 bases between the germline ends. The CDR3 loop is CAWSAVAYTGELFF. CDR3 sequence (DNA): TGTGCCTGGAGCGCCGTAGCCTACACCGGGGAGCTGTTTTTT. Drawing the rest from reference TRBV30 and TRBJ2-2, the complete variable domain is SQTIHQWPATLVQPVGSPLSLECTVEGTSNPNLYWYRQAAGRGLQLLFYSVGIGQISSEVPQNLSASRPQDRQFILSSKKLLLSDSGFYLCAWSAVAYTGELFFGEGSRLTVL.

This clone appeared a single time. The chain has TRBV28 and TRBJ2-7; D perhaps matches TRBD2 (5 bases). Trimming shortened V by 8 bases and J by 0 bases, and 17 bases separated the two germline ends. CDR1 and CDR2 from the germline V gene are MDHEN and SYDVKM. There are 15 residues in the CDR3. CDR3 sequence reads: CASRPGNGYSYEQYF. CDR3 nucleotide sequence: TGTGCCAGCCGCCCCGGGAACGGGTACTCCTACGAGCAGTACTTC.

This chain joins TRBV5-1 and TRBJ2-2, with D possibly TRBD2 on 7 matching bases. This CDR3 contains 15 residues. V lost 0 bases and J lost 6, with 12 bases in between. Germline CDR1 reads SGHRS; CDR2 reads YFSETQ. The CDR3 protein is CASSLERGGPGELFF. For the CDR3, the DNA is TGCGCCAGCAGCTTGGAGAGGGGGGGGCCCGGGGAGCTGTTTTTT.

The chain couples TRBV12-2 to TRBJ2-7; the table assigns TRBD1, which was not confirmed against the DNA. TRBV12-2 is a pseudogene. This CDR3 comprises 14 residues. CDR3 sequence reads: CASRVADSTYEQYF. For the CDR3, the DNA is TGTGCAAGTCGCGTAGCGGACAGCACCTACGAGCAGTACTTC.

Concerning this clone: A junction boundary mismatches the germline segment, possibly from a read error. V is TRBV5-1 and J is TRBJ2-1, with 7 bases fitting TRBD2. The CDR3 consists of 15 residues. Germline CDR1 reads SGHRS; CDR2 reads YFSETQ. In DNA form, the CDR3 reads TGCGCCAGCAGCTTGGCCTCGACTAGCTACGATGAGCAGTTCTTC. Translating it yields CASSLASTSYDEQFF.

V usage is TRBV5-1 and J usage is TRBJ1-1, with D possibly being TRBD1 (5 bases). V was trimmed by 1 base and J by 7 bases, leaving 20 bases between them. The CDR3 covers 16 residues. Germline V gene sequence: CDR1 SGHRS, CDR2 YFSETQ. CDR3 nucleotides: TGCGCCAGCAGCTTGTCTCAGGGAGGCGGTGGCCGTGAAGCTTTCTTT. Encoded protein: CASSLSQGGGGREAFF.

J is TRBJ2-3 and V is TRBV7-2, with 9 bases aligning to TRBD2. Germline lookup yields CDR1 SGHTA and CDR2 FQGNSA. This CDR3 has 16 residues. V lost 2 bases to trimming and J lost 0 bases; unmatched junction nucleotides: 3. The CDR3 region is CASSLMAGGSTDTQYF. The CDR3 DNA reads as TGTGCCAGCAGCTTAATGGCGGGGGGGAGCACAGATACGCAGTATTTT.

This rearrangement joins TRBV9 to TRBJ2-3, with TRBD2 as a possible D gene (6 bases). This CDR3 is 15 amino acids long. V lost 0 bases, J lost 3 bases, and 11 bases lay in between. Germline CDR1 and CDR2: SGDLS and YYNGEE. DNA of the CDR3: TGTGCCAGCAGCGTAGATTACGGAGGGACAGATACGCAGTATTTT. This encodes CASSVDYGGTDTQYF.

This clone was picked up a small number of times. This CDR3 reads CASSAVGDLGNTIYF. The DNA for the CDR3 is TGCGCCAGCAGCGCGGTCGGGGATCTTGGAAACACCATATATTTT. The J gene is TRBJ1-3, the V gene TRBV5-1; no reliable D call. V was cut by 4 bases and J by 3 bases, with 14 bases left in between. From germline, CDR1 is SGHRS and CDR2 YFSETQ. The CDR3 totals 15 residues.

The chain uses TRBV28 and TRBJ1-3; TRBD1 might be the D (6 bases). Trimming removed 6 bases at V and 1 base at J, with 16 bases between. Germline CDR1 MDHEN, CDR2 SYDVKM. The CDR3 consists of 16 residues. This CDR3 is CASSHLGGASGNTIYF. Here the CDR3 DNA reads TGTGCCAGCAGCCATCTGGGGGGGGCTTCTGGAAACACCATATATTTT. Looking up the rest from reference TRBV28 and TRBJ1-3 gives the full variable domain: DVKVTQSSRYLVKRTGEKVFLECVQDMDHENMFWYRQDPGLGLRLIYFSYDVKMKEKGDIPEGYSVSREKKERFSLILESASTNQTSMYLCASSHLGGASGNTIYFGEGSWLTVV.

The chain combines TRBV11-2 with TRBJ2-1, with 9 bases that match TRBD2. This CDR3 region has 14 residues. CDR1 is SGHAT, CDR2 FQNNGV, per germline. V shed 0 bases and J 13 bases; nucleotides not matched to a gene: 7. The CDR3 nucleotides read TGTGCCAGCAGCTTAGATAGCGCTAGCGGGGTTCAGTTCTTC. It encodes CASSLDSASGVQFF.

V is TRBV10-3 and J is TRBJ2-4; D is perhaps TRBD1 (6 bases). The CDR3 extends over 15 amino acids. V gave up 0 bases and J gave up 3 bases, with 9 bases separating them. The V gene's germline CDR1 is ENHRY and CDR2 SYGVKD. CDR3 loop: CAISESGADKNIQYF. The DNA for the CDR3 is TGTGCCATCAGTGAGTCGGGGGCGGACAAAAACATTCAGTACTTC.